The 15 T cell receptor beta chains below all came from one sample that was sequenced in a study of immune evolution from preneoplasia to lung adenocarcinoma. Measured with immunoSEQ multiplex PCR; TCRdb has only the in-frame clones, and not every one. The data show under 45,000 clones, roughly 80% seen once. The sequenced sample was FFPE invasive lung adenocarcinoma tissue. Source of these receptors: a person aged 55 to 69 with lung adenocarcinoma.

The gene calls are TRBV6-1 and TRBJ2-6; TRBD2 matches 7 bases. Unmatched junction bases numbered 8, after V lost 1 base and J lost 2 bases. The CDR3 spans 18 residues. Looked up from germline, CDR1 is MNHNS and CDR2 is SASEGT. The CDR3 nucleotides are TGTGCCAGCAGTGAAGAACCCCCCCTAGCGGCTGGGGCCAACGTCCTGACTTTC. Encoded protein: CASSEEPPLAAGANVLTF.

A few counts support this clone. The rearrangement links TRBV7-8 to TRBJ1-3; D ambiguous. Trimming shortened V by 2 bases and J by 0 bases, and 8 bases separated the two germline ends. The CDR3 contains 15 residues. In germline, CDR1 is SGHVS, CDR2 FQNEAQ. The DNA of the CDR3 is TGTGCCAGCAGCTTATTAATTACCTCTGGAAACACCATATATTTT. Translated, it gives CASSLLITSGNTIYF.

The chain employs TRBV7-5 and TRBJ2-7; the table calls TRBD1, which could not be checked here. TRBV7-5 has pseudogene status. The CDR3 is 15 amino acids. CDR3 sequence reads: CSRSPIRDRPYEQYF. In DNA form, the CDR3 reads TGTTCCAGAAGCCCGATCCGGGACAGACCTTACGAGCAGTACTTC.

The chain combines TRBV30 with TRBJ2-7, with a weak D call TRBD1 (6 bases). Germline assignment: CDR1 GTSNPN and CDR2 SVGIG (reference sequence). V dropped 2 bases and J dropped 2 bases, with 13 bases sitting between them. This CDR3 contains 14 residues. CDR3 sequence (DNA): TGTGCCTGGAGTCCGACACAGGGCCCCTACGAGCAGTACTTC. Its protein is CAWSPTQGPYEQYF.

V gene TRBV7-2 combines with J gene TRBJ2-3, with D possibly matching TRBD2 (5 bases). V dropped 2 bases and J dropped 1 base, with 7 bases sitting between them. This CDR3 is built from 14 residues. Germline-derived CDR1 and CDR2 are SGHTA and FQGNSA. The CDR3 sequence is CASSLWGGTDTQYF. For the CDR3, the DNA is TGTGCCAGCAGCTTATGGGGAGGCACAGATACGCAGTATTTT. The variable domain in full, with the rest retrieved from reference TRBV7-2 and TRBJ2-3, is GAGVSQSPSNKVTEKGKDVELRCDPISGHTALYWYRQSLGQGLEFLIYFQGNSAPDKSGLPSDRFSAERTGGSVSTLTIQRTQQEDSAVYLCASSLWGGTDTQYFGPGTRLTVL.

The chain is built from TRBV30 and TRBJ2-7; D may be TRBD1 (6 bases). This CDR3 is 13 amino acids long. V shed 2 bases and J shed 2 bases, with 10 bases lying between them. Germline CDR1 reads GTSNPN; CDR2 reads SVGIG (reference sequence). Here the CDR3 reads CAWSRGRAYEQYF. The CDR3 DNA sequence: TGTGCCTGGAGTAGGGGGAGAGCCTACGAGCAGTACTTC.

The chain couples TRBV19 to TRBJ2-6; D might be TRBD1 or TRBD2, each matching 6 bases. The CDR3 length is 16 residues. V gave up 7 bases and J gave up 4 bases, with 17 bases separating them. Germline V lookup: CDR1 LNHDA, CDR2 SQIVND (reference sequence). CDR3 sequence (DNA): TGTGCCAGTACCGGGGGCGCAGGTTCAGGGGCCAACGTCCTGACTTTC. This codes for CASTGGAGSGANVLTF.

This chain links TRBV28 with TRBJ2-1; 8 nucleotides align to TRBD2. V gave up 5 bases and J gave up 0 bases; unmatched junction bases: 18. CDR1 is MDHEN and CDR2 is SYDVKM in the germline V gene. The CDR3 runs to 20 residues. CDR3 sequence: CASSLEGISGSPSSYNEQFF. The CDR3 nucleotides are TGTGCCAGCAGTCTGGAGGGAATCAGCGGGAGTCCCAGCTCCTACAATGAGCAGTTCTTC.

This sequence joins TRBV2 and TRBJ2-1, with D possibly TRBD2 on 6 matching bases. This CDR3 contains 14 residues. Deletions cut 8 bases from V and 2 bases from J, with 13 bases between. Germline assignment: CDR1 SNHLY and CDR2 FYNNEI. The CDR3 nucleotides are TGTGCCAGCGGGGGGTACTCGACCTACAATGAGCAGTTCTTC. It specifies CASGGYSTYNEQFF.

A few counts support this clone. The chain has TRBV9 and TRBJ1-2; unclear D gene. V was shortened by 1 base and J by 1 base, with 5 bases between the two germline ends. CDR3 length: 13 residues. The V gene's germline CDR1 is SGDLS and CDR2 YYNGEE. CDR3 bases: TGTGCCAGCAGCGTAAGGAGTAACTATGGCTACACCTTC. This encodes CASSVRSNYGYTF. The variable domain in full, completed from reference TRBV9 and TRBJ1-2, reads DSGVTQTPKHLITATGQRVTLRCSPRSGDLSVYWYQQSLDQGLQFLIQYYNGEERAKGNILERFSAQQFPDLHSELNLSSLELGDSALYFCASSVRSNYGYTFGSGTRLTVV.

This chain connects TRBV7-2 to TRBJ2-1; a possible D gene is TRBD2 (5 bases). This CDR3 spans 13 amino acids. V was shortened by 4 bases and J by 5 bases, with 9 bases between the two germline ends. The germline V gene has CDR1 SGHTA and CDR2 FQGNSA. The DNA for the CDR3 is TGTGCCAGCAGCTCTACTAGAAACAATGAGCAGTTCTTC. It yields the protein CASSSTRNNEQFF.

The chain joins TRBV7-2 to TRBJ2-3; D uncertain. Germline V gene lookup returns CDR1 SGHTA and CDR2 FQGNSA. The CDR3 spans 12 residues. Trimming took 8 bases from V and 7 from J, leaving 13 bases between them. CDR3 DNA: TGTGCCAGCTCAGCTTCGAGGTATACGCAGTATTTT. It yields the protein CASSASRYTQYF.

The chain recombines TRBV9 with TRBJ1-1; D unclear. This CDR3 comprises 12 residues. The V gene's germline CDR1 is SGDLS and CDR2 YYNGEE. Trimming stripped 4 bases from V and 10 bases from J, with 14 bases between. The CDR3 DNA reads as TGTGCCAGCAGCCGTTCAGCGGGCCCAGCTTTCTTT. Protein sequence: CASSRSAGPAFF.

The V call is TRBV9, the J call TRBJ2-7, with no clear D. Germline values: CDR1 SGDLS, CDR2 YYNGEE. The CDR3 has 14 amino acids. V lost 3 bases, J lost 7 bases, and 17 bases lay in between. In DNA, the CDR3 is TGTGCCAGCAGCGCGTCGGCTCGGATGCGGGAGCAGTACTTC. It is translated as CASSASARMREQYF.

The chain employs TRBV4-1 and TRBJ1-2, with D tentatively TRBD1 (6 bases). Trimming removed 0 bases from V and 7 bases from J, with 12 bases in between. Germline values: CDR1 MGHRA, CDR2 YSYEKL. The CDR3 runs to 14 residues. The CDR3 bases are TGCGCCAGCAGCCAAGACCAGGCCAGGGGTGGCTACACCTTC. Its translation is CASSQDQARGGYTF.